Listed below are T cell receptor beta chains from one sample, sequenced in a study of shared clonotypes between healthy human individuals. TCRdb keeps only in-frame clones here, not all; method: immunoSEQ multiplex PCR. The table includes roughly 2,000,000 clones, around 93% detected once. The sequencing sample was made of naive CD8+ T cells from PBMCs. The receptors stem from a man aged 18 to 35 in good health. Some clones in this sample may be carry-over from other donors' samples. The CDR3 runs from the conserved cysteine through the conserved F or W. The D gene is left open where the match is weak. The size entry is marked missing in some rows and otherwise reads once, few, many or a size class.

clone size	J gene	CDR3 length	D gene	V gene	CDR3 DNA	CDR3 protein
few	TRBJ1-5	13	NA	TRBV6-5	TGTGCCAGCAGTGAGAAGGAAGGCCAGCCCCAGCATTTT	CASSEKEGQPQHF
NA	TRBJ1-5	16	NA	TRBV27	TGTGCCAGCAGTTTATCTGCGGTAAATAGCAATCAGCCCCAGCATTTT	CASSLSAVNSNQPQHF
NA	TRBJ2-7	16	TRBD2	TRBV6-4	TGTGCCAGCAGTGCCCGATCCGGGACTAGTTTCTACGAGCAGTACTTC	CASSARSGTSFYEQYF
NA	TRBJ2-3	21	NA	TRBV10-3	TGTGCCATCAGTGACTTAGGACTTGAGCTGGACCGCCGGGGGAACACAGATACGCAGTATTTT	CAISDLGLELDRRGNTDTQYF
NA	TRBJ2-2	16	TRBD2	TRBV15	TGTGCCACCAGCAGCAAGGGACTAGCCTACACCGGGGAGCTGTTTTTT	CATSSKGLAYTGELFF
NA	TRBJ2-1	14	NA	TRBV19	TGTGCCAGTAGTATAGGCTCCTCCTACAATGAGCAGTTCTTC	CASSIGSSYNEQFF
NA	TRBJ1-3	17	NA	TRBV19	TGTGCCAGTAGTAGGGGGACCGCATACAACTCTGGAAACACCATATATTTT	CASSRGTAYNSGNTIYF
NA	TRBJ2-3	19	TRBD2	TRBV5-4	TGTGCCAGCAGCTTGGGGTCGAGCGGGAGGGGAGAACTTACAGATACGCAGTATTTT	CASSLGSSGRGELTDTQYF
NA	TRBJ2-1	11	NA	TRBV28	TGTGCCAGCAGTCGCAGTAAAGGGCAGTTCTTC	CASSRSKGQFF
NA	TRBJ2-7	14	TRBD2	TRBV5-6	TGTGCCAGCAACCCCGGGACTACCATGAGGGAGCAGTACTTC	CASNPGTTMREQYF